The 7 T cell receptor beta chains given below trace back to one sample, sequenced in a study of response to subunit inactivated influenza vaccine. TCRdb independently ran MiXCR on the RT-PCR reads; one entry per CDR3 protein. The table shows 450,000 to 700,000 distinct CDR3 sequences, with less than 15% occurring only once. The material was PBMCs from blood, obtained roughly 13 days after vaccination. The source of these receptors is a man aged 45 to 65 who received an inactivated influenza vaccine.

The CDR3 DNA reads as TGCAGTGCCAAGGGGGGGGGTTCCTATGGCTACACCTTC. It codes for CSAKGGGSYGYTF. The rearrangement joins TRBV20-1 to TRBJ1-2; weak D call: TRBD1 (6 bases). The CDR3 extends over 13 amino acids. V lost 6 bases and J lost 4, with 15 bases in between. In germline, CDR1 is DFQATT, CDR2 SNEGSKA (reference sequence).

The V and J genes are TRBV6-1 and TRBJ2-3, with 11 nucleotides matching TRBD2. Germline V gene data show CDR1 as MNHNS and CDR2 as SASEGT. Losses at the gene ends were 2 bases for V and 2 bases for J; bases not matched to a gene: 6. CDR3 size: 17 residues. CDR3: CASSEFTSGGPTDTQYF. Written as DNA, the CDR3 is TGTGCCAGCAGTGAATTCACTAGCGGGGGCCCCACAGATACGCAGTATTTT.

This chain joins TRBV12-3 or TRBV12-4 and TRBJ2-7; the D gene is possibly TRBD1 (7 bases). The germline V and J ends were trimmed by 4 bases and 4 bases, with 17 bases remaining between them. The CDR3 runs 15 residues. Here the CDR3 DNA reads TGTGCCAGCAGTTCGAGGAGGGGGCGAAAGTACGAGCAGTACTTC. It is translated as CASSSRRGRKYEQYF.

This clonotype was seen a few times. This chain links TRBV28 with TRBJ1-5, with a weak D call TRBD1 (5 bases). Deletions cut 0 bases from V and 3 bases from J, with 9 bases between. CDR3 length: 15 residues. CDR1 and CDR2 from the germline V gene are MDHEN and SYDVKM. In DNA, the CDR3 is TGTGCCAGCAGTTTATGGCAGGGCAACAATCAGCCCCAGCATTTT. This sequence encodes CASSLWQGNNQPQHF. Combining the CDR3 with reference TRBV28 and TRBJ1-5 gives the whole variable domain DVKVTQSSRYLVKRTGEKVFLECVQDMDHENMFWYRQDPGLGLRLIYFSYDVKMKEKGDIPEGYSVSREKKERFSLILESASTNQTSMYLCASSLWQGNNQPQHFGDGTRLSIL.

This clonotype has a count of ten or more. V usage is TRBV14 and J usage is TRBJ2-7; tentatively, D is TRBD2 (6 bases). The CDR3 runs to 19 residues. V lost 5 bases to trimming and J lost 0 bases, with 26 bases between them. The germline V gene has CDR1 SGHDN and CDR2 FVKESK. CDR3 amino acids: CASSTSPFVPGPSSYEQYF. The CDR3 DNA follows: TGTGCCAGCAGCACTAGCCCCTTCGTCCCGGGTCCGAGCTCCTACGAGCAGTACTTC.

This clonotype was seen only a few times. V is TRBV6-2 or TRBV6-3 and J is TRBJ2-7; D ambiguous. V was clipped by 6 bases and J by 4 bases, with 19 bases between them. Germline values: CDR1 MNHEY, CDR2 SVGEGT. CDR3 size: 15 residues. The DNA for the CDR3 is TGTGCCAGCAGCTACCCGGACCGGGTTAGTTACGAGCAGTACTTC. The encoded protein is CASSYPDRVSYEQYF.

V is TRBV14 and J is TRBJ2-2; TRBD2 is a possible D gene (6 bases). This CDR3 has 17 amino acids. Trimming removed 1 base at V and 0 bases at J, with 12 bases between. Per germline, CDR1 SGHDN and CDR2 FVKESK. The chain's CDR3 is CASSQARWGANTGELFF. The DNA of the CDR3 is TGTGCCAGCAGCCAAGCGAGGTGGGGGGCGAACACCGGGGAGCTGTTTTTT.